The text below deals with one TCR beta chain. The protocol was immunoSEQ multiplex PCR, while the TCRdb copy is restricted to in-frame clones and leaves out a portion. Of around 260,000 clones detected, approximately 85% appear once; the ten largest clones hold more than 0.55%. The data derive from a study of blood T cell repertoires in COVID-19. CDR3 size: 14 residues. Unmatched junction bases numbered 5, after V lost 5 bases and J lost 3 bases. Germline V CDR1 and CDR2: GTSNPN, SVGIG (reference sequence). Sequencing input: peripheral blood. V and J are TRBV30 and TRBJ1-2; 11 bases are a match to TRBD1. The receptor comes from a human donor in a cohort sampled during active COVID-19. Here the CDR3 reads CAWLDRGRDYGYTF. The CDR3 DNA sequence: TGTGCCTGGTTGGACAGGGGGCGTGACTATGGCTACACCTTC. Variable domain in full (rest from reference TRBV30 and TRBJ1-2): SQTIHQWPATLVQPVGSPLSLECTVEGTSNPNLYWYRQAAGRGLQLLFYSVGIGQISSEVPQNLSASRPQDRQFILSSKKLLLSDSGFYLCAWLDRGRDYGYTFGSGTRLTVV.